The following is a T cell receptor beta chain sequence with its context. This sample stems from a study of blood T cells in healthy people across ages. PCR was performed a second time for about 7 to 12 cycles using a sample-barcoded 5' primer and a J-beta primer mix. Every single cDNA molecule received a tag from a template-switch adaptor with 12 random nucleotides. Paired-end reads containing CDR3 totaled no fewer than 2.5 million for each sample. Each CDR3 protein gets one entry after TCRdb re-called the 5' RACE reads with MiXCR. Counted here are around 1,800,000 distinct CDR3 sequences, 35% to 50% occurring once; the ten biggest clones make up roughly 23%. Germline values: CDR1 SGHKS, CDR2 YYEKEE (reference sequence). The V end was cut by 4 bases, the J end by 8 bases, with 7 bases between. The CDR3 extends over 11 amino acids.

The sequenced sample was blood. This receptor was obtained from a human donor in good health. This chain links TRBV5-5 with TRBJ2-1; the D is unclear. CDR3 loop: CASSSMDEQFF. CDR3 in DNA: TGTGCCAGCAGCAGTATGGATGAGCAGTTCTTC.